The 25 T cell receptor beta chains below were found in one sample sequenced in a study of blood T cell repertoires in COVID-19. Profiled with immunoSEQ multiplex PCR; TCRdb holds only in-frame clones, not every one. The table records around 250,000 clones, approximately 88% of them present only once. The sequenced sample was peripheral blood. Receptors originate from a human donor in a cohort sampled during active COVID-19.

The count of this clone is one. This rearrangement joins TRBV23-1 to TRBJ2-6; D remains unclear. TRBV23-1 is an open reading frame, and its role is uncertain. Trimming stripped 6 bases from V and 0 bases from J, with 27 bases between. CDR3 size: 21 residues. CDR3 residues: CASSPRVRGGRSVSGANVLTF. CDR3 sequence (DNA): TGCGCCAGCAGCCCCCGGGTTCGAGGCGGCAGATCCGTCTCTGGGGCCAACGTCCTGACTTTC.

The rearrangement links TRBV5-1 to TRBJ2-7, with D possibly matching TRBD2 (6 bases). Looked up from germline, CDR1 is SGHRS and CDR2 is YFSETQ. V lost 2 bases and J lost 1, with 19 bases in between. The length of the CDR3 is 17 residues. The DNA of the CDR3 is TGCGCCAGCAGCTTCTCTAGCGCACGATTAGCTTCCTACGAGCAGTACTTC. It yields the protein CASSFSSARLASYEQYF.

V gene TRBV30 combines with J gene TRBJ1-5, with D possibly TRBD1 on 6 matching bases. The CDR3 spans 14 residues. The V gene's germline CDR1 is GTSNPN and CDR2 SVGIG (reference sequence). V lost 2 bases and J lost 4, with 12 bases in between. DNA for the CDR3: TGTGCCTGGAGTACCGGGACAAGGAATCAGCCCCAGCATTTT. Translation: CAWSTGTRNQPQHF.

This clone was detected a few times. Here the CDR3 reads CASSLGGPRTGKNEQFF. The CDR3 DNA sequence: TGTGCCAGCAGCTTGGGGGGTCCGCGGACAGGGAAAAATGAGCAGTTCTTC. V gene TRBV5-4 combines with J gene TRBJ2-1; TRBD1 matches at 8 bases. The V gene's germline CDR1 is SGHNT and CDR2 YYREEE (reference sequence). V shed 0 bases, J shed 7 bases, and the junction held 12 bases outside the gene matches. The CDR3 length is 17 residues.

J is TRBJ2-7 and V is TRBV5-1, with 10 bases identical to TRBD1. The CDR3 has 15 residues. Germline assignment: CDR1 SGHRS and CDR2 YFSETQ. Germline trimming cut 4 bases from V and 1 base from J; bases unmatched to any gene: 5. CDR3 loop: CASSDGTGVSYEQYF. As DNA, the CDR3 is TGCGCCAGCAGCGACGGGACAGGGGTGTCCTACGAGCAGTACTTC.

The chain has TRBV19 and TRBJ2-6, with no clear D. V was clipped by 1 base and J by 4 bases, with 8 bases between them. The CDR3 loop spans 15 amino acids. From germline, CDR1 is LNHDA and CDR2 SQIVND (reference sequence). This CDR3 reads CASSIAVRGANVLTF. The CDR3 DNA is TGTGCCAGTAGTATAGCGGTGAGGGGGGCCAACGTCCTGACTTTC.

This clone occurred a few times. This sequence joins TRBV3-1 (or the pseudogene TRBV3-2) and TRBJ2-7; D possibly corresponds to TRBD2 (6 bases). The CDR3 has 16 residues. The germline V gene has CDR1 LGHDT and CDR2 YNNKEL (reference sequence). Between the trimmed V and J ends, which lost 3 bases and 4 bases, there was a span of 19 bases. CDR3 loop: CASSHGTPGVLYEQYF. CDR3 bases: TGTGCCAGCAGCCATGGGACCCCGGGGGTGTTGTACGAGCAGTACTTC.

The chain employs TRBV6-2 or TRBV6-3 and TRBJ2-5; D may be TRBD1 (6 bases). CDR3 length equals 15 residues. The V gene lost 2 bases and the J gene lost 5 bases, with 15 bases spanning the gap. CDR1 and CDR2 from the germline V gene are MNHEY and SVGEGT. The DNA of the CDR3 is TGTGCCAGCAGTTACCCTCTGACGAGGGGGGAGACCCAGTACTTC. It yields the protein CASSYPLTRGETQYF.

This clone has just one count. This rearrangement joins TRBV28 to TRBJ1-5; unclear D gene. Trimming pared 5 bases from V and 0 bases from J, leaving 14 bases between. This CDR3 is built from 16 residues. The germline V gene has CDR1 MDHEN and CDR2 SYDVKM. The CDR3 sequence is CASSRWRAYSNQPQHF. The DNA for the CDR3 is TGTGCCAGCAGTAGGTGGAGGGCTTATAGCAATCAGCCCCAGCATTTT.

CDR3 nucleotides: TGCGCCAGCAGCCTCTCGACAGCAACTAATGAAAAACTGTTTTTT. The encoded protein is CASSLSTATNEKLFF. The chain joins TRBV4-1 to TRBJ1-4, with D possibly TRBD1 on 5 matching bases. The CDR3 loop spans 15 amino acids. V lost 4 bases and J 0 bases, leaving 9 bases between the germline ends. The V gene's germline CDR1 is MGHRA and CDR2 YSYEKL.

On this clone itself: The sample holds other DNA sequences that translate to the same CDR3. The chain combines TRBV29-1 with TRBJ1-1; 7 bases align to TRBD1. The CDR3 extends over 13 amino acids. Germline-derived CDR1 and CDR2 are SQVTM and ANQGSEA. V gave up 6 bases and J gave up 1 base; unmatched junction bases: 5. CDR3 loop: CSVGTVKNTEAFF. In DNA form, the CDR3 reads TGCAGCGTGGGGACAGTGAAGAACACTGAAGCTTTCTTT.

As for this clone: The identical CDR3 is also encoded by other nucleotide sequences in the sample. The rearrangement uses TRBV19 and TRBJ2-1; 7 nucleotides line up with TRBD1. The CDR3 spans 16 residues. From germline, CDR1 is LNHDA and CDR2 SQIVND (reference sequence). With 0 bases clipped from V and 0 bases from J, the junction kept 2 bases outside the gene matches. The CDR3 DNA is TGTGCCAGTAGTATAGACAGGGGGAGCTCCTACAATGAGCAGTTCTTC. Translation: CASSIDRGSSYNEQFF.

The CDR3 spells CASSFRQGGGHNNEQFF. The CDR3 DNA reads as TGTGCCAGCAGTTTCCGACAGGGTGGGGGACACAACAATGAGCAGTTCTTC. This sequence joins TRBV27 and TRBJ2-1; TRBD1 matches at 7 bases. V was pared by 3 bases and J by 5 bases, with 13 bases of the junction left unmatched. This CDR3 is built from 17 residues. CDR1 is MNHEY and CDR2 is SMNVEV in the germline V gene (reference sequence).

This chain links TRBV7-6 with TRBJ1-1; no reliable D call. The CDR3 runs 14 residues. Per the germline V gene, CDR1 is SGHVS and CDR2 is FNYEAQ. Trimming left V 2 bases short and J 3 bases short, with 10 bases between. Here the CDR3 reads CASSLQEPYTEAFF. DNA for the CDR3: TGTGCCAGCAGCTTACAAGAGCCATACACTGAAGCTTTCTTT.

On this clone: In the same sample, other DNA sequences code for this CDR3. V and J are TRBV5-4 and TRBJ2-7, with 7 bases that match TRBD1. This CDR3 has 13 amino acids. V trimming: 2 bases; J trimming: 3 bases; junction bases outside the gene matches: 2. Germline V lookup: CDR1 SGHNT, CDR2 YYREEE (reference sequence). CDR3 in amino acids: CASSFRDSYEQYF. Written as DNA, the CDR3 is TGTGCCAGCAGCTTTCGGGACAGCTACGAGCAGTACTTC.

CDR3 sequence (DNA): TGTGCCAGCAGTTTAACGGGCACAGGGCATTCACCCCTCCACTTT. It is translated as CASSLTGTGHSPLHF. The rearrangement joins TRBV27 to TRBJ1-6, with D possibly being TRBD1 (6 bases). Germline lookup yields CDR1 MNHEY and CDR2 SMNVEV (reference sequence). This CDR3 region has 15 residues. V was shortened by 2 bases and J by 8 bases, with 13 bases between the two germline ends.

The CDR3 loop reads CASSEVSGNTIYF. CDR3 sequence (DNA): TGCGCCAGTTCAGAGGTCTCTGGAAACACCATATATTTT. The rearrangement uses TRBV10-2 and TRBJ1-3; D unclear. CDR1 is WSHSY, CDR2 SAAADI, per germline. This CDR3 region has 13 residues. The V end lost 9 bases, the J end lost 0 bases, and 9 bases lay between the germline ends.

J is TRBJ2-7 and V is TRBV27, with a tentative D call TRBD2 (5 bases). The CDR3 runs 15 residues. Germline-derived CDR1 and CDR2 are MNHEY and SMNVEV (reference sequence). V lost 2 bases and J 2 bases, leaving 13 bases between the germline ends. CDR3 sequence reads: CASSLVGRKAYEQYF. CDR3 sequence (DNA): TGTGCCAGCAGTTTAGTTGGGAGAAAGGCCTACGAGCAGTACTTC.

V usage is TRBV2 and J usage is TRBJ2-7; possibly TRBD1 for D (6 bases). The V end lost 5 bases, the J end lost 0 bases, and 26 bases lay between the germline ends. The germline V gene has CDR1 SNHLY and CDR2 FYNNEI. This CDR3 region has 19 residues. CDR3 sequence reads: CASSRPGTSEGKSSYEQYF. CDR3 DNA: TGTGCCAGCAGTAGACCCGGGACAAGCGAGGGGAAGAGCTCCTACGAGCAGTACTTC.

The chain is built from TRBV19 and TRBJ1-2; D gene unclear. V was clipped by 7 bases and J by 4 bases, with 19 bases between them. Germline-derived CDR1 and CDR2 are LNHDA and SQIVND (reference sequence). The CDR3 contains 15 residues. CDR3 in DNA: TGTGCCAGTACCCCTACTTTGACCGGAGGCTATGGCTACACCTTC. This gives the protein CASTPTLTGGYGYTF.

The J gene is TRBJ2-5, the V gene TRBV29-1, with TRBD1 as a possible D gene (6 bases). Per germline, CDR1 SQVTM and CDR2 ANQGSEA. V was pared by 8 bases and J by 5 bases, with 15 bases between. CDR3 size: 12 residues. CDR3 nucleotides: TGCAGCCTCTCTAGGGGGTCGGAGACCCAGTACTTC. This encodes CSLSRGSETQYF.

This clone was counted between two and nine times. The chain combines TRBV19 with TRBJ2-1, with a possible D match to TRBD1 (6 bases). The ends were cut back, 9 bases at V and 5 bases at J, with 11 bases in the middle. The CDR3 is made up of 12 amino acids. CDR1 and CDR2 from the germline V gene are LNHDA and SQIVND (reference sequence). CDR3 protein: CASRDIDNEQFF. In nucleotides, the CDR3 is TGTGCCAGCCGGGACATAGACAATGAGCAGTTCTTC.

The chain uses TRBV5-4 and TRBJ2-7, with a possible D match to TRBD2 (5 bases). With 2 bases removed from V and 2 bases from J, the gap between germline ends came to 20 bases. Per the germline V gene, CDR1 is SGHNT and CDR2 is YYREEE (reference sequence). The CDR3 runs to 17 residues. The CDR3 sequence: CASSFSLGQADPYEQYF. The CDR3 nucleotides read TGTGCCAGCAGCTTTTCTCTCGGGCAAGCGGATCCCTACGAGCAGTACTTC.

The chain employs TRBV6-4 and TRBJ1-6, with D possibly matching TRBD1 (6 bases). The V gene's germline CDR1 is MRHNA and CDR2 SNTAGT. V was clipped by 0 bases and J by 5 bases, with 14 bases between them. The length of the CDR3 is 17 residues. CDR3 region: CASSDSPRGVHNSPLHF. The CDR3, as DNA: TGTGCCAGCAGTGACTCGCCCAGGGGTGTCCATAATTCACCCCTCCACTTT.

The chain employs TRBV6-5 and TRBJ1-2; 8 bases agree with TRBD1. Trimming cost V 2 bases and J 5 bases; bases outside gene matches: 10. Germline values: CDR1 MNHEY, CDR2 SVGAGI. The CDR3 has 16 amino acids. DNA for the CDR3: TGTGCCAGCAGTTACGCCGGGACAGGAGTCGAGTATGGCTACACCTTC. Protein sequence: CASSYAGTGVEYGYTF.